Each of the 18 T cell receptor beta chains below was sequenced from the same sample in a study of blood T cells in healthy people across ages. Combining a sample-barcoded 5' primer with a J-beta primer mix, a second PCR ran for roughly 7 to 12 cycles. TCRdb passed the 5' RACE reads through MiXCR, listing each CDR3 protein once. The sample lists some 1.4 million distinct CDR3 sequences, around two fifths occurring once. The sample comprised blood. The receptors were sampled from a woman aged 18-29 years in good health.

This clonotype was seen a few times. The rearrangement links TRBV11-2 to TRBJ2-5, with 12 bases identical to TRBD2. Germline V gene lookup returns CDR1 SGHAT and CDR2 FQNNGV. CDR3 length equals 13 residues. V gave up 4 bases and J gave up 13 bases; unmatched junction bases: 7. CDR3 in amino acids: CASSSSGGGSGYF. DNA of the CDR3: TGTGCCAGCAGCTCTAGCGGGGGGGGTTCGGGGTACTTC.

Remarks on this clonotype: An end of the junction differs from the germline gene, which may be a read error. The V gene is TRBV5-1, the J gene TRBJ2-3; 7 nucleotides align to TRBD1. This CDR3 region has 17 residues. The germline V gene encodes CDR1 SGHRS and CDR2 YFSETQ. The CDR3 protein is CVSSLSGTGASTDTQYF. CDR3 bases: TGCGTCAGCAGCTTGTCCGGTACAGGGGCGAGCACAGATACGCAGTATTTT.

This clonotype was counted a few times. CDR3 region: CSARAGNQPQHF. The CDR3 region has the DNA TGCAGTGCTAGGGCAGGGAATCAGCCCCAGCATTTT. This chain joins TRBV20-1 and TRBJ1-5; D perhaps matches TRBD1 (5 bases). Trimming took 3 bases from V and 4 from J, leaving 7 bases between them. The CDR3 has 12 amino acids. Per the germline V gene, CDR1 is DFQATT and CDR2 is SNEGSKA (reference sequence).

V is TRBV5-4 and J is TRBJ2-7; D could derive from TRBD1 or TRBD2 (5 bases each). Germline CDR1 and CDR2: SGHNT and YYREEE (reference sequence). The CDR3 spans 15 residues. Trimming removed 1 base from V and 2 bases from J, with 13 bases in between. CDR3 in amino acids: CASSLSQGATYEQYF. DNA for the CDR3: TGTGCCAGCAGCTTGTCTCAGGGAGCCACCTACGAGCAGTACTTC.

The chain joins TRBV29-1 to TRBJ2-7; D is perhaps TRBD1 (5 bases). Trimming stripped 6 bases from V and 5 bases from J, with 14 bases between. The CDR3 loop spans 12 amino acids. Germline CDR1 is SQVTM and CDR2 is ANQGSEA. The CDR3 spells CSVQPTVHEQYF. The CDR3 nucleotides read TGCAGCGTGCAACCGACAGTTCACGAGCAGTACTTC.

V is TRBV5-1 and J is TRBJ2-1; the D is unclear. Germline V lookup: CDR1 SGHRS, CDR2 YFSETQ. There are 18 residues in the CDR3. V lost 1 base and J 2 bases, leaving 19 bases between the germline ends. CDR3 protein: CASSLMRPLTLTYNEQFF. In DNA form, the CDR3 reads TGCGCCAGCAGCTTGATGCGCCCTCTAACTCTCACCTACAATGAGCAGTTCTTC.

V gene TRBV2 combines with J gene TRBJ2-3, with TRBD2 matching over 10 bases. Trimming cost V 5 bases and J 6 bases; bases outside gene matches: 8. The CDR3 consists of 15 residues. The germline V gene encodes CDR1 SNHLY and CDR2 FYNNEI. This CDR3 is CASSSPSGRGDTQYF. The CDR3 nucleotides are TGTGCCAGCAGTTCGCCTAGCGGGAGAGGGGATACGCAGTATTTT.

This clonotype was observed a single time. The chain uses TRBV5-1 and TRBJ2-6, with D possibly TRBD2 on 6 matching bases. V was trimmed by 8 bases and J by 2 bases, leaving 17 bases between them. CDR1 SGHRS and CDR2 YFSETQ come from the germline V gene. This CDR3 spans 16 amino acids. In nucleotides, the CDR3 is TGCGCCAGTTCTAGGCTAGGGGAGGCTGGGGCCAACGTCCTGACTTTC. Translated, it gives CASSRLGEAGANVLTF.

The chain combines TRBV12-3 or TRBV12-4 with TRBJ2-7; 14 bases are a match to TRBD2. After removal of 6 bases from V and 5 bases from J, the junction contained 12 bases not matched to a gene. The CDR3 extends over 17 amino acids. The chain's CDR3 is CASRRTSGGSRTDEQYF. For the CDR3, the DNA is TGTGCCAGCAGACGGACTAGCGGGGGGTCGAGAACCGACGAGCAGTACTTC.

The V gene is TRBV7-8, the J gene TRBJ2-7; 8 positions agree with TRBD1. The tail of the sequence fits TRBJ2-5 better, so the J call may be wrong. Germline V CDR1 and CDR2: SGHVS, FQNEAQ. The CDR3 runs 14 residues. CDR3 residues: CASSNWTGTETQYF. The CDR3 coding sequence is TGTGCCAGCAGCAATTGGACAGGGACGGAGACCCAGTACTTC.

This clonotype was counted a few times. The chain combines TRBV3-1 with TRBJ2-7, with D possibly being TRBD1 or TRBD2 (5 bases each). There are 16 residues in the CDR3. Trimming shortened V by 2 bases and J by 7 bases, and 21 bases separated the two germline ends. Germline V gene sequence: CDR1 LGHDT, CDR2 YNNKEL (reference sequence). CDR3 residues: CASSQSGTGKGGEQYF. DNA of the CDR3: TGTGCCAGCAGCCAATCCGGGACGGGAAAAGGCGGGGAGCAGTACTTC.

At least ten counts were recorded for this clonotype. The rearrangement links TRBV29-1 to TRBJ2-7, with D possibly matching TRBD1 (6 bases). CDR3 length: 11 amino acids. Per the germline V gene, CDR1 is SQVTM and CDR2 is ANQGSEA. The V and J ends lost 3 bases and 3 bases respectively, with 6 bases between them. The CDR3: CSVEDSYEQYF. The CDR3 region has the DNA TGCAGCGTTGAGGACAGCTACGAGCAGTACTTC.

A word on this clonotype: At one of its ends the junction is not consistent with the germline gene, which may arise from a read error. The rearrangement joins TRBV7-3 to TRBJ2-2; TRBD2 is a possible D gene (5 bases). This CDR3 region has 16 residues. Germline CDR1 and CDR2: SGHTA and FQGTGA. In DNA, the CDR3 is TGTGCCAGCACCCCCCAGTCGACTGGCAACACCGGGGATCTGTTTTTT. Residues: CASTPQSTGNTGDLFF.

V and J are TRBV20-1 and TRBJ2-7, with 12 bases aligning to TRBD2. CDR1 and CDR2 (germline): DFQATT, SNEGSKA (reference sequence). This CDR3 region has 13 residues. V lost 8 bases to trimming and J lost 6 bases; unmatched junction nucleotides: 8. CDR3 protein: CSLGLAGKGEQYF. CDR3 bases: TGCAGTCTCGGACTAGCGGGAAAGGGCGAGCAGTACTTC.

This chain uses TRBV27 with TRBJ2-7; D is possibly TRBD1 or TRBD2 (5 bases each). Germline assignment: CDR1 MNHEY and CDR2 SMNVEV (reference sequence). Trimming took 6 bases from V and 2 from J, leaving 20 bases between them. The length of the CDR3 is 16 residues. The CDR3 sequence: CASSTHTGQSPYEQYF. CDR3 DNA sequence: TGTGCCAGCAGCACCCATACGGGGCAGTCCCCCTACGAGCAGTACTTC.

This chain joins TRBV7-9 and TRBJ2-5; 10 positions agree with TRBD1. V dropped 3 bases and J dropped 2; count of bases not matched to a gene: 6. This CDR3 is built from 16 residues. Germline V gene lookup returns CDR1 SEHNR and CDR2 FQNEAQ (reference sequence). This chain's CDR3 is CASSFGTGERQETQYF. The CDR3 nucleotides are TGTGCCAGCAGCTTCGGGACAGGGGAAAGGCAAGAGACCCAGTACTTC.

The chain has TRBV6-5 and TRBJ2-4; 8 bases match TRBD2. Gene TRBJ2-7 matches the end of the DNA better, so the J call may be wrong. The CDR3 has 16 amino acids. CDR1 and CDR2 from the germline V gene are MNHEY and SVGAGI. The CDR3 here is CASSYSKTSGSYEQYF. CDR3 DNA sequence: TGTGCCAGCAGTTACTCGAAAACTAGCGGATCCTACGAGCAGTACTTC.

The chain uses TRBV5-1 and TRBJ1-2; D remains ambiguous. Deletions cut 0 bases from V and 3 bases from J, with 9 bases between. CDR3 length equals 14 residues. The germline V gene has CDR1 SGHRS and CDR2 YFSETQ. CDR3 amino acids: CASSLAVYDYGYTF. The CDR3 nucleotides read TGCGCCAGCAGCTTGGCCGTCTACGACTATGGCTACACCTTC.